This T cell receptor (beta chain) emerged from a study of OX40 agonist ivuxolimab in advanced cancers. About the study as a whole: Ivuxolimab was a fully human IgG2 agonistic monoclonal antibody targeting the costimulatory receptor OX40 (CD134). Peripheral TCRbeta sequencing aimed to test whether ivuxolimab altered TCR sequence diversity and caused clonal T-cell expansion. In the dose-escalation cohort, 82.7% of patients were male, and the mean age was approximately 64 years, with a range of 23 to 79. Intravenous ivuxolimab was administered to patients every 2 weeks at six dose levels: 0.01, 0.1, 0.3, 1.5, 3 and 10 mg/kg. Partial responses were achieved by three dose-escalation patients, of whom one had hepatocellular carcinoma and two had cutaneous melanoma. The monotherapy dose-escalation portion (N ≈ 52 patients) of the phase I ivuxolimab trial is reported in the paper. Prior anti-PD-1, anti-PD-L1 or anti-CTLA-4 therapy was permitted, and 30% to 45% of dose-escalation patients had received checkpoint inhibitors. Among the 52 dose-escalation patients, around 19 had hepatocellular carcinoma, roughly 15 melanoma, 9 renal cell carcinoma and 9 head and neck cancer. The paper as a whole reports these results and caveats: Low levels of normalized T-cell clonal expansion were also seen in some patients who did not respond. The antigen specificity of the clonally expanded peripheral T cells was not determined. Clonal expansion of both CD4+ and CD8+ blood T cells was observed from baseline to week 6 at doses 0.1 to 3.0 mg/kg. After ivuxolimab, more expanded clones were found on average in CD8+ T cells than in CD4+ T cells. In partial responders in the 0.1-3.0 mg/kg groups, normalized peripheral clonal expansion was found to be among the lowest, especially among CD8+ T cells.

Patients with a history of autoimmune disease or receiving systemic immunosuppression were excluded from the trial. Peripheral blood for TCR sequencing was collected from all dose cohorts at baseline, on cycle 4 day 1, and on cycle 7 day 1. Samples were obtained from an open-label, multicenter, first-in-human phase I dose-escalation trial of ivuxolimab. Adults with locally advanced or metastatic melanoma, renal cell carcinoma, hepatocellular carcinoma or head and neck squamous cell carcinoma were enrolled in the trial. Before TCR sequencing, CD4+ T cells and CD8+ T cells from peripheral blood were sorted into separate populations. Genomic DNA was isolated from the sorted cells so that the TCRbeta CDR3 region could be sequenced. The immunoSEQ Assay was used for sequencing of TCRbeta CDR3 regions. In its TCRdb copy, this immuneACCESS table keeps in-frame sequences only and misses some clones. Where compared with another copy, unresolved V genes explain less than half of these, and the others have no known cause. The sample profile shows more than 75,000 clones; about 81% of them were found once. The top ten hold 6% to 8.5% of the sample.

A word on this clone: What antigen it recognizes has not been identified. Per-nucleotide qualities are absent, and no much larger clonotype sits a single base away.

The junction shows trimming of 4 bases on V and 6 bases on J, plus 15 bases between the germline ends. According to the germline V gene, CDR1 reads LGHNA and CDR2 reads YSLEER. The CDR3 has 15 amino acids, counting the end cysteine and phenylalanine. Only CDR3 DNA is held: 45 bases, read in frame from base 1. This specimen consisted of CD4+ or CD8+ T cells sorted from blood, obtained in a trial of the OX40 agonist ivuxolimab. The TCR sequence derives from an adult with an advanced solid tumor such as melanoma, head and neck, liver or kidney cancer. The chain was built from TRBV4-3 and TRBJ2-2; a weak D assignment points to TRBD2 (5 bases agree). The sequenced DNA: TGCGCCAGCAGCCTAATGATTGCGGGTCCCGGGGAGCTGTTTTTT. Its protein product is CASSLMIAGPGELFF.